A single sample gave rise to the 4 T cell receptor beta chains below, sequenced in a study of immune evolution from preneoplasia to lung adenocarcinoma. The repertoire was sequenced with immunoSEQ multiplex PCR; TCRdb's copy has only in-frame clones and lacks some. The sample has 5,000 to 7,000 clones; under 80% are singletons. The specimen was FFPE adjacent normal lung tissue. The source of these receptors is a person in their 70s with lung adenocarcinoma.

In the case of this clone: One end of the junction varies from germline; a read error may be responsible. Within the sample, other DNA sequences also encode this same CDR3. The CDR3 spells CASSPGQGSSTNEKLFF. As DNA, the CDR3 is TGTGCCAGCAGCCCAGGACAGGGTTCCTCAACTAATGAAAAACTATTTTTT. The chain combines TRBV7-9 with TRBJ1-4, with TRBD1 matching 8 bases. There are 17 residues in the CDR3. Germline CDR1 is SEHNR and CDR2 is FQNEAQ (reference sequence).

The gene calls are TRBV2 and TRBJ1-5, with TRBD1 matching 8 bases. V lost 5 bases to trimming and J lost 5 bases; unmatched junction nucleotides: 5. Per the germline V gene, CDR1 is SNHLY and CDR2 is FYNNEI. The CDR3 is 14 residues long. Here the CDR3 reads CASSSGGLDQPQHF. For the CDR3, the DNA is TGTGCCAGCAGTTCAGGGGGCCTCGATCAGCCCCAGCATTTT. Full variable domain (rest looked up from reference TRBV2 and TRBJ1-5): EPEVTQTPSHQVTQMGQEVILRCVPISNHLYFYWYRQILGQKVEFLVSFYNNEISEKSEIFDDQFSVERPDGSNFTLKIRSTKLEDSAMYFCASSSGGLDQPQHFGDGTRLSIL.

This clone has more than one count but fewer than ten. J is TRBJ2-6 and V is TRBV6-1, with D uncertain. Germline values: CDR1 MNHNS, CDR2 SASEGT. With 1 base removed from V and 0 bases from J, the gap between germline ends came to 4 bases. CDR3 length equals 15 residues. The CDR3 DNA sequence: TGTGCCAGCAGTGAAGACAGCTCTGGGGCCAACGTCCTGACTTTC. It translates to CASSEDSSGANVLTF.

CDR3: CAWSTGTGAVSNQPQHF. The CDR3 coding sequence is TGTGCCTGGAGTACCGGCACAGGGGCGGTTAGCAATCAGCCCCAGCATTTT. The genes are TRBV30 and TRBJ1-5, with 7 bases matching TRBD1. V lost 2 bases to trimming and J lost 0 bases; unmatched junction nucleotides: 10. Germline assignment: CDR1 GTSNPN and CDR2 SVGIG (reference sequence). The CDR3 contains 17 residues.